Given below is one T cell receptor (beta chain) in context. The data were produced by immunoSEQ multiplex PCR, yet TCRdb's version contains in-frame clones alone and is incomplete. The sample holds approximately 480,000 clones, roughly 89% seen once. The data belong to a study of Ad26.COV2.S vaccination and SARS-CoV-2 variants. Trimming pared 5 bases from V and 0 bases from J, leaving 6 bases between. The V gene's germline CDR1 is SGDLS and CDR2 YYNGEE. CDR3 length: 13 residues. The treatment was: about 20 received Ad26.COV2.S at low or high dose, single or two shots; several received placebo; per-sample allocation not given. Day 63 after the first vaccine or placebo injection was the time point for sampling.

This clonotype was obtained from a person between 18 and 65 years old who received the Ad26.COV2.S COVID-19 vaccine or a placebo. Here the sequenced sample was peripheral blood, taken in a trial of Ad26.COV2.S vaccine versus placebo. This chain links TRBV9 with TRBJ1-3; TRBD1 might be the D (5 bases). The CDR3 bases are TGTGCCAGCAGGGGGGTCTCTGGAAACACCATATATTTT. Its protein product is CASRGVSGNTIYF.